The T cell receptor (beta chain) under discussion was sequenced for a study of shared clonotypes between healthy human individuals. With V trimmed by 4 bases and J by 6 bases, 7 bases remained unmatched. Germline assignment: CDR1 SGHTA and CDR2 FQGNSA. The CDR3 is 16 amino acids. The run depth of the assay was deep. For sorted subsets, about 0.2 ug DNA per replicate equaled approximately 32,000 T cell genomes. Repertoires were generated with immunoSEQ multiplex PCR, while TCRdb's copy carries only in-frame clones and drops some. Of some 2.4 million clones listed, over 85% are singletons. General observations from the study: Of the naive CD4 clonotypes, around 4.9% were shared across a few donors.

Regarding this clone: The antigen remains undetermined.

The sample consisted of naive CD4+ T cells from PBMCs. Subset: CD45RA+ positively selected. This TCR was recovered from a man aged 18-30 years in good health. Some clones in this sample may be carry-over from other donors' samples. The chain combines TRBV7-2 with TRBJ2-2; 11 bases are shared with TRBD2. CDR3 DNA: TGTGCCAGCAGCTATACTAGCGGGAGCTTGGCCGGGGAGCTGTTTTTT. Translated: CASSYTSGSLAGELFF. The variable domain in full, with the rest retrieved from reference TRBV7-2 and TRBJ2-2, is GAGVSQSPSNKVTEKGKDVELRCDPISGHTALYWYRQSLGQGLEFLIYFQGNSAPDKSGLPSDRFSAERTGGSVSTLTIQRTQQEDSAVYLCASSYTSGSLAGELFFGEGSRLTVL.